Listed here are 10 T cell receptor beta chains from one sample, sequenced in a study of blood T cell repertoires in COVID-19. Produced via immunoSEQ multiplex PCR; TCRdb's table is partial and in-frame only. The table lists 150,000 to 180,000 clones, about 89% of them singletons. The specimen sequenced was peripheral blood. Receptor source: a man in his forties or fifties with acute or convalescent COVID-19.

The genes are TRBV27 and TRBJ2-2; perhaps TRBD1 as D (6 bases). CDR1 is MNHEY, CDR2 SMNVEV, per germline (reference sequence). This CDR3 region has 17 residues. V was shortened by 2 bases and J by 2 bases, with 15 bases between the two germline ends. DNA for the CDR3: TGTGCCAGCAGTTTAAGGTTCCGGGACACCAACACCGGGGAGCTGTTTTTT. It yields the protein CASSLRFRDTNTGELFF.

The chain carries TRBV5-1 and TRBJ1-4, with TRBD1 identical over 9 bases. CDR1 is SGHRS and CDR2 is YFSETQ in the germline V gene. The CDR3 covers 19 residues. Germline trimming cut 1 base from V and 8 bases from J; bases unmatched to any gene: 18. The CDR3: CASSLTGHFQDRGNEKLFF. CDR3 nucleotide sequence: TGCGCCAGCAGCTTGACCGGACACTTTCAAGACAGGGGGAACGAAAAACTGTTTTTT. The full variable domain, its missing parts supplied by reference TRBV5-1 and TRBJ1-4, is KAGVTQTPRYLIKTRGQQVTLSCSPISGHRSVSWYQQTPGQGLQFLFEYFSETQRNKGNFPGRFSGRQFSNSRSEMNVSTLELGDSALYLCASSLTGHFQDRGNEKLFFGSGTQLSVL.

The chain has TRBV30 and TRBJ1-4; D unclear. CDR3 length: 12 amino acids. V lost 1 base to trimming and J lost 5 bases, with 5 bases between them. Germline CDR1 is GTSNPN and CDR2 is SVGIG (reference sequence). The CDR3 is CAWSGGNEKLFF. In DNA form, the CDR3 reads TGTGCCTGGAGTGGAGGGAATGAAAAACTGTTTTTT.

This chain links TRBV4-3 with TRBJ1-4, with 9 bases lining up with TRBD1. Trimming cost V 4 bases and J 8 bases; bases outside gene matches: 14. This CDR3 is 17 amino acids long. Germline V gene lookup returns CDR1 LGHNA and CDR2 YSLEER. The CDR3 protein is CASSRVPAGTGYEKLFF. As DNA, the CDR3 is TGCGCCAGCAGCCGCGTCCCAGCCGGGACAGGGTACGAAAAACTGTTTTTT.

This chain joins TRBV5-3 and TRBJ1-1; D is undetermined. TRBV5-3 is labeled an ORF, and its function is uncertain. V dropped 0 bases and J dropped 1 base, with 7 bases sitting between them. The CDR3 length is 14 residues. The CDR3 DNA follows: TGTGCCAGAAGCTTGGTCCGGGGGAACACTGAAGCTTTCTTT. Translation gives CARSLVRGNTEAFF.

This chain uses TRBV27 with TRBJ1-4; TRBD1 matches at 8 bases. Germline trimming cut 9 bases from V and 8 bases from J; bases unmatched to any gene: 11. This CDR3 has 14 amino acids. Germline V gene lookup returns CDR1 MNHEY and CDR2 SMNVEV (reference sequence). The CDR3 DNA reads TGTGCCAGTCGAGCCAGGGGGCGAGGGGAAAAACTGTTTTTT. This gives the protein CASRARGRGEKLFF.

This clone was detected only a few times. The chain is built from TRBV11-1 and TRBJ1-1, with no clear D. The V gene lost 7 bases and the J gene lost 4 bases, with 16 bases spanning the gap. This CDR3 region has 14 residues. Germline CDR1 and CDR2: SGHAT and FQDESV (reference sequence). In DNA form, the CDR3 reads TGTGCCAGCACCCGGACCGCCGGGATCACTGAAGCTTTCTTT. Translated, it gives CASTRTAGITEAFF.

This rearrangement joins TRBV19 to TRBJ2-2; 7 bases line up with TRBD1. Germline V gene sequence: CDR1 LNHDA, CDR2 SQIVND (reference sequence). With V trimmed by 3 bases and J by 6 bases, 10 bases remained unmatched. The CDR3 contains 16 residues. The CDR3 DNA follows: TGTGCCAGTAGTATCGGAGACAGGGATTTCGCCGGGGAGCTGTTTTTT. This gives the protein CASSIGDRDFAGELFF.

The CDR3 sequence: CASSSPRGASDTQYF. CDR3 bases: TGCGCCAGCAGCTCCCCCCGGGGGGCCTCAGATACGCAGTATTTT. The chain links TRBV5-1 to TRBJ2-3; D perhaps matches TRBD2 (7 bases). Germline CDR1 is SGHRS and CDR2 is YFSETQ. CDR3 length equals 15 residues. Between the trimmed V and J ends, which lost 3 bases and 4 bases, there was a span of 15 bases.

The chain employs TRBV6-1 and TRBJ2-7; 7 nucleotides line up with TRBD1. Trimming took 2 bases from V and 0 from J; bases not matched to a gene: 4. Germline CDR1 reads MNHNS; CDR2 reads SASEGT. The CDR3 has 15 residues. In nucleotides, the CDR3 is TGTGCCAGCAGTGAAAGTCCAGGGGGCTCCTACGAGCAGTACTTC. Translated, it gives CASSESPGGSYEQYF.